One sample yielded the 24 T cell receptor beta chains listed below, sequenced in a study of T cells after yellow fever vaccination (dated by TCRdb to the late 2010s). The meaning of the sample's treatment or condition label: live attenuated yellow fever vaccine strain. Preparation of the library involved 5' RACE. The sequencer listed for this sample is Illumina NovaSeq 6000. Using fastp trimming at Q25 and MiXCR clonotype assembly, TCRdb reanalyzed the public sequencing data and kept in-frame beta chains. Under each unique CDR3 protein, matching rows form one entry showing the most common genes and DNA. This sample comprises about 170,000 distinct CDR3 sequences, 11% of them detected only once. Jointly, the top ten make up about 40% of the sample. The sample was CD8+ T cells sorted from PBMCs, taken 15 days after the yellow fever booster vaccination. These receptor sequences come from a man in his late teens or twenties who received the YFV17D yellow fever vaccine.

The gene calls are TRBV30 and TRBJ2-3, with TRBD2 matching 10 bases. The CDR3 has 13 residues. The trim removed 6 bases at V and 3 bases at J, leaving 3 bases unmatched. Per the germline V gene, CDR1 is GTSNPN and CDR2 is SVGIG (reference sequence). CDR3 sequence (DNA): TGTGCCTGCAAGACTAGCGGGACAGATACGCAGTATTTT. Residues: CACKTSGTDTQYF.

The rearrangement uses TRBV12-3 or TRBV12-4 and TRBJ1-1; TRBD1 aligns across 8 bases. The CDR3 contains 15 residues. The trim removed 5 bases at V and 5 bases at J, leaving 10 bases unmatched. This CDR3 reads CASSKVGQGGTEAFF. CDR3 bases: TGTGCCAGCAGTAAAGTTGGACAGGGAGGGACTGAAGCTTTCTTT.

The chain links TRBV6-5 to TRBJ2-3; D is ambiguous. This CDR3 has 14 amino acids. Between the trimmed V and J ends, which lost 0 bases and 2 bases, there was a span of 6 bases. The germline CDR1 and CDR2 sequences are MNHEY and SVGAGI. The CDR3: CASSYSGYTDTQYF. The CDR3 DNA reads TGTGCCAGCAGTTACTCTGGCTACACAGATACGCAGTATTTT.

In this sample, this clonotype turned up many times. The chain carries TRBV7-2 and TRBJ2-1; D not resolved. Germline CDR1 is SGHTA and CDR2 is FQGNSA. Between the trimmed V and J ends, which lost 1 base and 8 bases, there was a span of 12 bases. The CDR3 loop spans 14 amino acids. CDR3 loop: CASSLGFGLDEQFF. DNA for the CDR3: TGTGCCAGCAGCTTAGGATTTGGCTTGGATGAGCAGTTCTTC.

The sample holds a few counts of this clonotype. The chain recombines TRBV6-6 with TRBJ2-7; possibly TRBD1 for D (6 bases). V was trimmed by 6 bases and J by 5 bases, leaving 11 bases between them. In germline, CDR1 is MNHNY, CDR2 SVGAGI (reference sequence). The CDR3 extends over 12 amino acids. The CDR3 region is CASRQGLDEQYV. The CDR3, as DNA: TGTGCCAGCAGGCAGGGGCTCGACGAGCAGTACGTC.

This clonotype was counted only a few times. The gene calls are TRBV7-8 and TRBJ2-7, with D perhaps matching TRBD1 (5 bases). The germline CDR1 and CDR2 sequences are SGHVS and FQNEAQ. The CDR3 extends over 15 amino acids. Trimming removed 2 bases at V and 0 bases at J, with 11 bases between. The DNA of the CDR3 is TGTGCCAGCAGCTTATCAGGGCGGATCTCCTACGAGCAGTACTTC. Translating gives CASSLSGRISYEQYF.

This clonotype was seen repeatedly, ten times or more. The CDR3 region is CSVTWGSYEQYF. The CDR3 DNA sequence: TGCAGCGTTACTTGGGGGTCCTACGAGCAGTACTTC. The genes are TRBV29-1 and TRBJ2-7, with D perhaps assigned TRBD1 or TRBD2 (5 bases each). The V and J ends lost 5 bases and 1 base respectively, with 9 bases between them. Germline V gene sequence: CDR1 SQVTM, CDR2 ANQGSEA. The CDR3 is 12 residues long.

The J gene is TRBJ1-6, the V gene TRBV9; weak D call: TRBD1 (6 bases). The V gene lost 3 bases and the J gene lost 6 bases, with 13 bases spanning the gap. Germline loops: CDR1 SGDLS, CDR2 YYNGEE. The CDR3 contains 15 residues. CDR3 residues: CASSGQGNSNSPLHF. The CDR3 nucleotides are TGTGCCAGCAGCGGTCAGGGGAATTCTAATTCACCCCTCCACTTT.

The chain employs TRBV4-2 and TRBJ2-7; 13 nucleotides agree with TRBD2. There are 16 residues in the CDR3. Germline loops: CDR1 LGHNA, CDR2 YNFKEQ. With 1 base clipped from V and 4 bases from J, the junction kept 4 bases outside the gene matches. The chain's CDR3 is CASSQGTSGGVYEQYF. The DNA of the CDR3 is TGTGCCAGCAGCCAAGGGACTAGCGGGGGAGTGTACGAGCAGTACTTC.

The chain links TRBV7-2 to TRBJ2-1, with 7 bases lining up with TRBD1. The length of the CDR3 is 18 residues. J gave up 6 bases and V 4 bases, and 18 bases lay outside the gene matches. Germline loops: CDR1 SGHTA, CDR2 FQGNSA. The CDR3 DNA sequence: TGTGCCAGCAGCTCCTGGACAGGCCCTCCATATCCCTCCAATGAGCAGTTCTTC. This gives the protein CASSSWTGPPYPSNEQFF.

The V gene is TRBV5-5, the J gene TRBJ2-7; D possibly corresponds to TRBD2 (6 bases). The CDR3 runs to 19 residues. CDR1 is SGHKS and CDR2 is YYEKEE in the germline V gene (reference sequence). V was shortened by 0 bases and J by 7 bases, with 29 bases between the two germline ends. DNA for the CDR3: TGTGCCAGCAGCTTGGGGGGGGAGGCAGGGCCTCCTATGCCGGGGGAGCAGTACGTC. Translation: CASSLGGEAGPPMPGEQYV.

This clonotype was detected many times. This chain joins TRBV12-3 or TRBV12-4 and TRBJ2-3, with D perhaps TRBD2 (6 bases). The V end lost 6 bases, the J end lost 1 base, and 11 bases lay between the germline ends. The CDR3 sequence is 14 residues long. The CDR3 loop reads CASSLTGGTDTQYF. CDR3 bases: TGTGCCAGCAGCTTAACGGGGGGCACAGATACGCAGTATTTT.

This clonotype was seen a handful of times. The chain is built from TRBV21-1 and TRBJ2-3; the D call in the table, TRBD1, was not verified against the DNA. TRBV21-1 is classified as a pseudogene. This CDR3 comprises 13 residues. Here the CDR3 DNA reads TGTGCCAGCAGCAGGGACCTCACAGATACGCAGTATTTT. Protein: CASSRDLTDTQYF.

The chain joins TRBV12-3 or TRBV12-4 to TRBJ1-1; D remains unclear. The CDR3 runs 12 residues. Trimming stripped 5 bases from V and 11 bases from J, with 15 bases between. The CDR3 loop is CASSPGGQEAFF. CDR3 DNA: TGTGCCAGCAGTCCTGGAGGGCAGGAGGCTTTCTTT.

This clonotype was seen a few times. The chain employs TRBV6-6 and TRBJ2-5, with D perhaps matching TRBD2 (6 bases). V lost 2 bases and J lost 5, with 12 bases in between. Germline values: CDR1 MNHNY, CDR2 SVGAGI (reference sequence). The CDR3 runs 14 residues. The CDR3 sequence: CASSYRLEGETQYF. The DNA of the CDR3 is TGTGCCAGCAGTTACCGACTAGAGGGGGAGACCCAGTACTTC.

The CDR3: CASTPSGRGHEKLFF. The DNA of the CDR3 is TGTGCCAGCACCCCGTCGGGAAGGGGACATGAAAAACTGTTTTTT. The chain carries TRBV12-3 or TRBV12-4 and TRBJ1-4; D is possibly TRBD1 (5 bases). This CDR3 comprises 15 residues. V gave up 7 bases and J gave up 6 bases, with 18 bases separating them.

J is TRBJ2-5 and V is TRBV6-5, with 9 nucleotides matching TRBD1. V lost 5 bases, J lost 2 bases, and 3 bases stayed unmatched. The CDR3 contains 14 residues. Germline V gene lookup returns CDR1 MNHEY and CDR2 SVGAGI. CDR3 region: CASSHGQGQETQYF. The CDR3 DNA reads as TGTGCCAGCAGTCACGGACAGGGGCAAGAGACCCAGTACTTC.

This clonotype appeared a few times. This rearrangement joins TRBV5-1 to TRBJ1-2; TRBD1 agrees at 8 bases. V shed 7 bases, J shed 8 bases, and the junction held 19 bases outside the gene matches. CDR3 length equals 16 residues. Germline V gene sequence: CDR1 SGHRS, CDR2 YFSETQ. The DNA of the CDR3 is TGCGCCAGCTCCCGGGACAGGCTCCCGAGAATCGTCGGCTACACCTTC. It encodes CASSRDRLPRIVGYTF.

This chain links TRBV7-6 with TRBJ2-2; TRBD1 aligns across 7 bases. J was trimmed by 4 bases and V by 5 bases; bases with no gene match: 4. CDR1 SGHVS and CDR2 FNYEAQ come from the germline V gene. The CDR3 is made up of 14 amino acids. The CDR3 is CASSPGQPTGELFF. The CDR3, as DNA: TGTGCCAGCAGCCCGGGACAGCCCACCGGGGAGCTGTTTTTT.

The rearrangement uses TRBV5-4 and TRBJ1-1; maybe TRBD1 (6 bases). The CDR3 covers 16 residues. The germline V gene has CDR1 SGHNT and CDR2 YYREEE (reference sequence). V gave up 0 bases and J gave up 7 bases, with 19 bases separating them. CDR3 sequence: CASSLASPQGWNEAFF. Written as DNA, the CDR3 is TGTGCCAGCAGCTTGGCCAGTCCACAGGGATGGAATGAAGCTTTCTTT. Filled out from reference TRBV5-4 and TRBJ1-1, the complete variable domain reads ETGVTQSPTHLIKTRGQQVTLRCSSQSGHNTVSWYQQALGQGPQFIFQYYREEENGRGNFPPRFSGLQFPNYSSELNVNALELDDSALYLCASSLASPQGWNEAFFGQGTRLTVV.

This clonotype was counted a few times. V gene TRBV3-1 combines with J gene TRBJ2-5, with 9 positions matching TRBD2. The CDR3 is 16 amino acids. Germline V gives CDR1 LGHDT, CDR2 YNNKEL (reference sequence). Losses at the gene ends were 3 bases for V and 5 bases for J; bases not matched to a gene: 10. The CDR3 spells CASSHVAGGGFETQYF. In DNA form, the CDR3 reads TGTGCCAGCAGCCATGTGGCGGGAGGGGGTTTTGAGACCCAGTACTTC.

The chain couples TRBV15 to TRBJ2-7, with D possibly being TRBD2 (5 bases). Germline V gives CDR1 LNHNV, CDR2 YYDKDF (reference sequence). V was trimmed by 4 bases and J by 3 bases, leaving 25 bases between them. This CDR3 has 18 residues. For the CDR3, the DNA is TGTGCCACCAGCACCCTAGAGCGGTCAGATCTATCCTTCTACGAGCAGTACTTC. Its protein is CATSTLERSDLSFYEQYF.

This clonotype was seen repeatedly, ten times or more. CDR3 amino acids: CASSQNGVYEQYF. The CDR3 nucleotides are TGTGCCAGCAGCCAAAACGGGGTCTACGAGCAGTACTTC. The chain is built from TRBV6-6 and TRBJ2-7; maybe TRBD2 (5 bases). Trimming removed 6 bases at V and 3 bases at J, with 12 bases between. This CDR3 has 13 residues. Germline CDR1 MNHNY, CDR2 SVGAGI (reference sequence).

CDR3 residues: CASTSERNTGELFF. The CDR3, as DNA: TGTGCCAGCACCAGCGAGCGGAACACCGGGGAGCTGTTTTTT. V and J are TRBV11-2 and TRBJ2-2; D is undetermined. CDR1 and CDR2 from the germline V gene are SGHAT and FQNNGV. The V and J ends lost 7 bases and 1 base respectively, with 10 bases between them. CDR3 length equals 14 residues. Complete variable domain (other parts from reference TRBV11-2 and TRBJ2-2): EAGVAQSPRYKIIEKRQSVAFWCNPISGHATLYWYQQILGQGPKLLIQFQNNGVVDDSQLPKDRFSAERLKGVDSTLKIQPAKLEDSAVYLCASTSERNTGELFFGEGSRLTVL.